A selection of T cell receptor beta chains follows, all from one sample in a study of CD4 T cells in relation to SARS-CoV-2 and coronaviruses. Their antigen targets remain unknown. The assay was immunoSEQ multiplex PCR, and TCRdb's table has in-frame clones only and misses some. The data hold approximately 20,000 clones, with approximately 70% observed a single time. Material: CD4+ T cells from PBMCs, cultured in vitro. The receptors shown here come from a human donor in good health. Each CDR3 is given with its conserved first and last residue. A D gene is named only where the DNA matches it firmly. Expanded clones are given a class, and other clones once, few, many or no size at all.

>TRBJ1-4|.|.|TRBV7-2
TGTGCCAGCACCAGAGTTAATGAAAAACTGTTTTTT
CASTRVNEKLFF
>TRBJ2-7|.|.|TRBV5-4
TGTGCCAGCAGCTTGGACGGGGGGCCACCCTACGAGCAGTACTTC
CASSLDGGPPYEQYF
>TRBJ1-1|.|.|TRBV4-1
TGCGCCAGCAGCCGATTTTCTGGCTTGGCCGGGACTAACGCTGAAGCTTTCTTT
CASSRFSGLAGTNAEAFF
>TRBJ2-3|TRBD2|.|TRBV7-8
TGTGCCAGCAGCTTGGGACTAGCGGGAGCAGATACGCAGTATTTT
CASSLGLAGADTQYF
>TRBJ1-2|.|.|TRBV7-9
TGTGCCAGCACCCACCCCGTCCTAAACTATGGCTACACCTTC
CASTHPVLNYGYTF
>TRBJ2-5|.|.|TRBV2
TGTGCCAGCAGTGAAGCGCTTCGGTTTGTGGCTAGCAGGGAGACCCAGTACTTC
CASSEALRFVASRETQYF
>TRBJ1-1|.|.|TRBV4-3
TGCGCCAGCAGCCAAGAAGTACGGGGCGGGGGGAAAGCTTTCTTT
CASSQEVRGGGKAFF
>TRBJ1-2|.|few|TRBV5-6
TGTGCCAGCAGCTGGGGACCAGGTGGCTACACCTTC
CASSWGPGGYTF
>TRBJ2-7|TRBD2|.|TRBV5-6
TGTGCCAGCAGCTTGGTTTACGGGGGGGCGGACGAGCAGTACTTC
CASSLVYGGADEQYF
>TRBJ2-1|TRBD2|.|TRBV4-1
TGCGCCAGCAGCCAAGAACGTCGGGGGGGGCGGTGGAATGAGCAGTTCTTC
CASSQERRGGRWNEQFF
>TRBJ2-3|.|.|TRBV28
TGTGCCAGCAGTTTAAGCAGGAACGCAGATACGCAGTATTTT
CASSLSRNADTQYF
>TRBJ2-1|.|few|TRBV7-8
TGTGCCAGCGAGAAAACCGGGACTCTGAACTATAATGAGCAGTTCTTC
CASEKTGTLNYNEQFF
>TRBJ2-2|TRBD1|.|TRBV10-3
TGTGCCATCCGGGACAGGGGGACCGGGGAGCTGTTTTTT
CAIRDRGTGELFF
>TRBJ1-1|.|few|TRBV6-2/TRBV6-3
TGTGCCAGCAGTTCCATCCGGGGTACTGAAGCTTTCTTT
CASSSIRGTEAFF